This TCR beta chain was found in a study of OX40 agonist ivuxolimab in advanced cancers. Study in general: Patients were dosed with the agonistic anti-OX40 (CD134) antibody ivuxolimab. A history of anti-PD-1, anti-PD-L1 or anti-CTLA-4 therapy was acceptable, and roughly 40% had some. Study-level points and caveats: At doses 0.1 to 3.0 mg/kg, CD4+ and CD8+ clones expanded. Nonresponders, in some cases, also had low normalized T-cell clonal expansion.

On this clone itself: Its antigen is unidentified.

The CDR3 has 15 residues. Germline V gene lookup returns CDR1 MNHEY and CDR2 SVGAGI. V was clipped by 2 bases and J by 7 bases; unmatched bases: 7. Clones were sequenced by immunoSEQ multiplex PCR, and TCRdb holds only the in-frame ones, with some missing. The data hold some 110,000 clones, with about nine tenths observed a single time. V and J are TRBV6-5 and TRBJ2-1, with 8 bases aligning to TRBD2. This TCR was sampled from an adult with an advanced solid tumor such as melanoma, head and neck, liver or kidney cancer. The sequenced sample was CD4+ or CD8+ T cells sorted from blood, obtained in a trial of the OX40 agonist ivuxolimab. The chain's CDR3 is CASSYRGTSSNEQFF. The CDR3, as DNA: TGTGCCAGCAGTTACCGAGGGACTAGTTCGAATGAGCAGTTCTTC.